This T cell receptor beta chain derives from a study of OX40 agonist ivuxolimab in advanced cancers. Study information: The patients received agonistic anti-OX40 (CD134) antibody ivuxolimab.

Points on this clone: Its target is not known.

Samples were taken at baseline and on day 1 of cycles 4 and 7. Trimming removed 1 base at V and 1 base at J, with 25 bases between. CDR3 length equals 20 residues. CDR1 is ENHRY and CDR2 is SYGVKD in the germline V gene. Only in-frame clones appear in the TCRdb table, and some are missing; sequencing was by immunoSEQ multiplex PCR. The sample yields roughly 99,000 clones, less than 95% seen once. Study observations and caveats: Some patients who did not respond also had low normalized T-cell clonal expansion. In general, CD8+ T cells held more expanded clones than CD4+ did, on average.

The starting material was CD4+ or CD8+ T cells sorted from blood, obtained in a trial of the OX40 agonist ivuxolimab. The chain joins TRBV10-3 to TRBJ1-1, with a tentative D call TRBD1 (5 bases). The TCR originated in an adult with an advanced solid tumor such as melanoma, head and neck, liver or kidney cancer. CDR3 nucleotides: TGTGCCATCAGTGAGTACCCTCAGTCCGGGACGACAGCGCGGAACACTGAAGCTTTCTTT. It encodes CAISEYPQSGTTARNTEAFF.